This T cell receptor (beta chain) was captured in a study of control samples from healthy donors and cancer patients. This CDR3 region has 16 residues. Trimming stripped 3 bases from V and 8 bases from J, with 17 bases between. From germline, CDR1 is SGHDN and CDR2 FVKESK. The assay was immunoSEQ multiplex PCR, and TCRdb's table has in-frame clones only and misses some. This sample has roughly 120,000 clones, with 88% found just once. The chain uses TRBV14 and TRBJ1-6; perhaps TRBD1 as D (6 bases). The TCR was taken from a woman in her 70s in good health. Material: blood. Here the CDR3 reads CASSQATGTRDSPLHF. The CDR3 nucleotides are TGTGCCAGCAGCCAGGCAACCGGGACACGCGATTCACCCCTCCACTTT.